The 25 T cell receptor beta chains presented below share a single source sample, sequenced in a study of OX40 agonist ivuxolimab in advanced cancers. Clones were sequenced by immunoSEQ multiplex PCR, and TCRdb holds only the in-frame ones, with some missing. The sample holds under 75,000 clones, around nine tenths seen once. The sample here was CD4+ or CD8+ T cells sorted from blood, taken in a trial of the OX40 agonist ivuxolimab. Source of these receptors: an adult with an advanced solid tumor such as melanoma, head and neck, liver or kidney cancer.

The chain carries TRBV10-3 and TRBJ1-2; D is undetermined. The germline V gene encodes CDR1 ENHRY and CDR2 SYGVKD. The CDR3 covers 13 residues. The V end lost 4 bases, the J end lost 3 bases, and 9 bases lay between the germline ends. The CDR3 DNA reads as TGTGCCATCAGTGCAGGCGGGGACTATGGCTACACCTTC. Its protein product is CAISAGGDYGYTF.

The chain recombines TRBV5-1 with TRBJ1-2; D is undetermined. The germline V gene encodes CDR1 SGHRS and CDR2 YFSETQ. This CDR3 comprises 13 residues. Trimming took off 1 base at V and 6 bases at J, with 10 bases between the two ends. CDR3 in DNA: TGCGCCAGCAGCTTGTCTTTAGGAGATGGCTACACCTTC. Encoded protein: CASSLSLGDGYTF.

The J gene is TRBJ2-5, the V gene TRBV2, with 9 bases that match TRBD2. The J segment lost 5 bases and the V segment lost 3 bases, leaving 10 bases of the junction unmatched. CDR1 is SNHLY and CDR2 is FYNNEI in the germline V gene. CDR3 length equals 16 residues. CDR3 nucleotide sequence: TGTGCCAGCAGTGATTCTGCGGGGGGGCCTTTTGAGACCCAGTACTTC. Encoded protein: CASSDSAGGPFETQYF. The full variable domain, its missing parts supplied by reference TRBV2 and TRBJ2-5, is EPEVTQTPSHQVTQMGQEVILRCVPISNHLYFYWYRQILGQKVEFLVSFYNNEISEKSEIFDDQFSVERPDGSNFTLKIRSTKLEDSAMYFCASSDSAGGPFETQYFGPGTRLLVL.

This rearrangement joins TRBV7-9 to TRBJ1-1; the D gene is possibly TRBD1 (6 bases). Trimming left V 0 bases short and J 1 base short, with 9 bases between. This CDR3 has 15 residues. Germline V gene lookup returns CDR1 SEHNR and CDR2 FQNEAQ (reference sequence). Written as DNA, the CDR3 is TGTGCCAGCAGCTTAGCTCAACAGGGGAACACTGAAGCTTTCTTT. Its protein product is CASSLAQQGNTEAFF. Looking up the rest from reference TRBV7-9 and TRBJ1-1 gives the full variable domain: DTGVSQNPRHKITKRGQNVTFRCDPISEHNRLYWYRQTLGQGPEFLTYFQNEAQLEKSRLLSDRFSAERPKGSFSTLEIQRTEQGDSAMYLCASSLAQQGNTEAFFGQGTRLTVV.

The rearrangement links TRBV10-3 to TRBJ2-3; no definite D call. Between the trimmed V and J ends, which lost 2 bases and 0 bases, there was a span of 12 bases. This CDR3 region has 16 residues. Germline V gene data show CDR1 as ENHRY and CDR2 as SYGVKD. As DNA, the CDR3 is TGTGCCATCAGTGAGGGGTCAGTCCCTAGCACAGATACGCAGTATTTT. It is translated as CAISEGSVPSTDTQYF.

The chain joins TRBV27 to TRBJ2-1; maybe TRBD1 (6 bases). Trimming pared 6 bases from V and 4 bases from J, leaving 19 bases between. From germline, CDR1 is MNHEY and CDR2 SMNVEV (reference sequence). CDR3 size: 16 residues. The CDR3 protein is CASRRHGGLGYNEQFF. CDR3 DNA: TGTGCCAGCAGGCGTCATGGGGGCCTTGGGTACAATGAGCAGTTCTTC.

The rearrangement links TRBV5-4 to TRBJ2-7; D call uncertain. Trimming cost V 1 base and J 4 bases, with 6 bases left between them. Germline-derived CDR1 and CDR2 are SGHNT and YYREEE (reference sequence). This CDR3 has 12 amino acids. The CDR3 sequence is CASSLNPYEQYF. CDR3 nucleotide sequence: TGTGCCAGCAGCTTGAACCCTTACGAGCAGTACTTC.

This clone has only one observation. The rearrangement links TRBV5-1 to TRBJ2-7; 8 nucleotides match TRBD1. The ends lost 2 bases at V and 5 bases at J; junction bases unmatched: 9. The length of the CDR3 is 15 residues. Germline V gene lookup returns CDR1 SGHRS and CDR2 YFSETQ. The CDR3 protein is CASSFTMTGADEQYF. The CDR3 region has the DNA TGCGCCAGCAGCTTTACAATGACAGGGGCGGACGAGCAGTACTTC.

The gene calls are TRBV28 and TRBJ1-2; 7 positions agree with TRBD1. The germline V gene encodes CDR1 MDHEN and CDR2 SYDVKM. This CDR3 spans 16 amino acids. With V trimmed by 11 bases and J by 3 bases, 18 bases remained unmatched. CDR3 protein: CAAYRGETSMDYGYTF. CDR3 coding DNA: TGTGCCGCCTACAGGGGAGAAACCTCCATGGACTATGGCTACACCTTC.

The sample holds a few counts of this clone. The chain is built from TRBV2 and TRBJ1-1; no firm D call. Trimming stripped 0 bases from V and 7 bases from J, with 6 bases between. CDR1 and CDR2 from the germline V gene are SNHLY and FYNNEI. This CDR3 has 12 amino acids. The CDR3 bases are TGTGCCAGCAGTGAAGCTGGCCTTGAAGCTTTCTTT. It encodes CASSEAGLEAFF.

The chain links TRBV29-1 to TRBJ1-1; D is unresolved. V gave up 4 bases and J gave up 3 bases, with 3 bases separating them. The CDR3 is 10 amino acids. The V gene's germline CDR1 is SQVTM and CDR2 ANQGSEA. As DNA, the CDR3 is TGCAGCGTTGCCGACACTGAAGCTTTCTTT. Amino acid sequence: CSVADTEAFF.

The J gene is TRBJ2-2, the V gene TRBV18; tentative D call: TRBD2 (6 bases). Trimming cost V 4 bases and J 3 bases, with 15 bases left between them. The CDR3 is 16 residues long. CDR1 KGHSH and CDR2 LQKENI come from the germline V gene. The CDR3 sequence is CASSRDPREHTGELFF. CDR3 nucleotide sequence: TGTGCCAGCTCACGGGACCCCCGGGAGCACACCGGGGAGCTGTTTTTT.

This clone has a handful of counts. The gene calls are TRBV21-1 and TRBJ2-5. TRBV21-1 corresponds to a pseudogene. The CDR3 has 10 residues. In DNA, the CDR3 is TGTGCCAGCAGCAAAGAGACCCAGTACTTC. This gives the protein CASSKETQYF.

The chain recombines TRBV10-1 with TRBJ2-2; no definite D call. Germline V gene data show CDR1 as WNHNN and CDR2 as SYGVQD (reference sequence). The CDR3 has 13 residues. The germline V and J ends were trimmed by 2 bases and 4 bases, with 5 bases remaining between them. The CDR3 DNA follows: TGCGCCAGCAGTGAGACTATCACCGGGGAGCTGTTTTTT. Its protein is CASSETITGELFF.

The chain recombines TRBV5-1 with TRBJ2-7; weak D call: TRBD2 (6 bases). The V end lost 7 bases, the J end lost 3 bases, and 14 bases lay between the germline ends. CDR3 size: 13 residues. Germline CDR1 SGHRS, CDR2 YFSETQ. In DNA form, the CDR3 reads TGCGCCAGCGCCCCGTGGGGGGACTACGAGCAGTACTTC. It is translated as CASAPWGDYEQYF.

This rearrangement joins TRBV4-1 to TRBJ1-1; tentative D call: TRBD1 (6 bases). The V end was cut by 1 base, the J end by 4 bases, with 13 bases between. Germline V gene lookup returns CDR1 MGHRA and CDR2 YSYEKL. This CDR3 contains 15 residues. The CDR3: CASSQVNRAGTEAFF. In nucleotides, the CDR3 is TGCGCCAGCAGCCAAGTCAACAGGGCAGGCACTGAAGCTTTCTTT.

About this clone: The same CDR3 arises from other DNA sequences in this sample as well. This rearrangement joins TRBV6-5 to TRBJ2-7; TRBD1 matches 7 bases. Looked up from germline, CDR1 is MNHEY and CDR2 is SVGAGI. The V gene end was trimmed by 0 bases and the J gene end by 4 bases; junction bases not matched to a gene: 3. CDR3 length: 14 residues. CDR3 in DNA: TGTGCCAGCAGTTACTCAGACAGGGCTTACGAGCAGTACTTC. Translation: CASSYSDRAYEQYF.

This clone has a single count. The V call is TRBV6-5, the J call TRBJ1-6; 8 bases are shared with TRBD1. The CDR3 totals 14 residues. V shed 7 bases, J shed 7 bases, and the junction held 6 bases outside the gene matches. CDR1 MNHEY and CDR2 SVGAGI come from the germline V gene. The CDR3 DNA sequence: TGTGCCAGCACAGGGGGCGCGGGGAATTCACCCCTCCACTTT. It is translated as CASTGGAGNSPLHF.

The rearrangement uses TRBV27 and TRBJ2-7, with D perhaps assigned TRBD1 or TRBD2 (5 bases each). CDR3 length equals 13 residues. V gave up 7 bases and J gave up 6 bases, with 16 bases separating them. CDR1 and CDR2 (germline): MNHEY, SMNVEV (reference sequence). CDR3 nucleotide sequence: TGTGCCAGCACCCCCCTGGATGGGACCGAGCAGTACTTC. Amino acid sequence: CASTPLDGTEQYF.

V is TRBV29-1 and J is TRBJ2-5, with TRBD1 as a possible D gene (7 bases). The J call may be faulty, since TRBJ2-7 better matches the DNA end. Germline loops: CDR1 SQVTM, CDR2 ANQGSEA. The CDR3 has 12 amino acids. CDR3 sequence (DNA): TGCAGCGTCTGGGGGGACAGCTACGAGCAGTACTTC. Residues: CSVWGDSYEQYF.

This chain uses TRBV5-1 with TRBJ2-7, with D possibly matching TRBD1 (6 bases). V lost 0 bases and J lost 1, with 11 bases in between. CDR1 is SGHRS, CDR2 YFSETQ, per germline. The CDR3 has 15 residues. CDR3 sequence: CASSLADSRSYEQYF. In nucleotides, the CDR3 is TGCGCCAGCAGCTTGGCGGACAGCAGGTCCTACGAGCAGTACTTC. Full variable domain (outside the CDR3, taken from reference TRBV5-1 and TRBJ2-7): KAGVTQTPRYLIKTRGQQVTLSCSPISGHRSVSWYQQTPGQGLQFLFEYFSETQRNKGNFPGRFSGRQFSNSRSEMNVSTLELGDSALYLCASSLADSRSYEQYFGPGTRLTVT.

The V call is TRBV25-1, the J call TRBJ2-1; D may be TRBD2 (5 bases). CDR3 size: 12 residues. V lost 7 bases to trimming and J lost 2 bases, with 6 bases between them. Germline V CDR1 and CDR2: MGHDK, SYGVNS. As DNA, the CDR3 is TGTGCCAGCACGGGGACCTACAATGAGCAGTTCTTC. Translated, it gives CASTGTYNEQFF.

V is TRBV6-5 and J is TRBJ2-3; no reliable D call. V lost 2 bases, J lost 10 bases, and 13 bases lay in between. Germline V gene data show CDR1 as MNHEY and CDR2 as SVGAGI. This CDR3 spans 13 amino acids. CDR3 sequence reads: CASSYAQEWAQYF. Written as DNA, the CDR3 is TGTGCCAGCAGTTACGCGCAGGAATGGGCGCAGTATTTT.

V and J are TRBV9 and TRBJ1-6; the D is unclear. With 0 bases removed from V and 6 bases from J, the gap between germline ends came to 7 bases. CDR1 is SGDLS, CDR2 YYNGEE, per germline. The CDR3 sequence is 14 residues long. The CDR3 bases are TGTGCCAGCAGCGTAGGGCAGCTTAATTCACCCCTCCACTTT. Translated: CASSVGQLNSPLHF. Filled out from reference TRBV9 and TRBJ1-6, the complete variable domain reads DSGVTQTPKHLITATGQRVTLRCSPRSGDLSVYWYQQSLDQGLQFLIQYYNGEERAKGNILERFSAQQFPDLHSELNLSSLELGDSALYFCASSVGQLNSPLHFGNGTRLTVT.

The chain joins TRBV6-1 to TRBJ1-5; D unresolved. Trimming removed 6 bases at V and 3 bases at J, with 12 bases between. Per germline, CDR1 MNHNS and CDR2 SASEGT. This CDR3 is 14 amino acids long. The CDR3 nucleotides are TGTGCCAGCAGGCCACCAGGCTACAATCAGCCCCAGCATTTT. It specifies CASRPPGYNQPQHF.